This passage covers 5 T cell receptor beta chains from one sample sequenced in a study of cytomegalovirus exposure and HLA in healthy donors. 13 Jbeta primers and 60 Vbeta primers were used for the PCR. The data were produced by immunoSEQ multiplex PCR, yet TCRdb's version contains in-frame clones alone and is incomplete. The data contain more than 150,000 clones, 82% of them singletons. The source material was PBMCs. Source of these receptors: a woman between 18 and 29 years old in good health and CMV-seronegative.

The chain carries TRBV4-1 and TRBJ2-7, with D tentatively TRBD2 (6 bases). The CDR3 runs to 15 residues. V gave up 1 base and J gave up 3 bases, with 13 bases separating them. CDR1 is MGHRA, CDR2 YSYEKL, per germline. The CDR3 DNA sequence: TGCGCCAGCAGCCAAGGCGGCGGGACTGACTACGAGCAGTACTTC. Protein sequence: CASSQGGGTDYEQYF.

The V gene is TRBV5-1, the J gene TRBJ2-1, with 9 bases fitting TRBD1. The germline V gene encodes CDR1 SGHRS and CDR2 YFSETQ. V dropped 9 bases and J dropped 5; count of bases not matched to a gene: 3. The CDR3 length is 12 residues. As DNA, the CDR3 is TGCGCCACCGGGGACAGGGACAATGAGCAGTTCTTC. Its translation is CATGDRDNEQFF.

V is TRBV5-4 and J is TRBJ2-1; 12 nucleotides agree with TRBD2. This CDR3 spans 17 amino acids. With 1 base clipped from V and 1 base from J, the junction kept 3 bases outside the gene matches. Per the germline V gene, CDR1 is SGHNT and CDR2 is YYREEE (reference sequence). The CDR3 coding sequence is TGTGCCAGCAGCTTGCCAACTAGCGGGAGGTCCTACAATGAGCAGTTCTTC. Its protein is CASSLPTSGRSYNEQFF.

CDR3 nucleotide sequence: TGTGCCAGCAGCGGACGGGCCGGGACAGGCCCGGATGGAAACACCATATATTTT. This translates into CASSGRAGTGPDGNTIYF. The chain is built from TRBV9 and TRBJ1-3; 8 bases are a match to TRBD1. Germline CDR1 and CDR2: SGDLS and YYNGEE. The CDR3 length is 18 residues. After removal of 3 bases from V and 3 bases from J, the junction contained 14 bases not matched to a gene.

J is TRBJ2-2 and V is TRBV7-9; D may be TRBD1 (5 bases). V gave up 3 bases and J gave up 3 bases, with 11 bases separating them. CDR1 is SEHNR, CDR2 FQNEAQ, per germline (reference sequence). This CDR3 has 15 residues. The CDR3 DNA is TGTGCCAGCAGCTTCATTGACAGATACACCGGGGAGCTGTTTTTT. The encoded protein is CASSFIDRYTGELFF.